This T cell receptor (beta chain) was retrieved from a study of Ad26.COV2.S vaccination and SARS-CoV-2 variants. A word on this clone: Its antigen is as yet unknown.

Study-level points and caveats: Total T cell responses may have been underestimated by the TCR breadth and depth analyses. Vaccinees displayed broader spike-specific TCR repertoires than placebo recipients. It was found that vaccine and placebo recipients had similar non-spike TCR breadth. CD8+ and CD4+ T cells specific for spike reportedly responded with substantial breadth after vaccination.

Germline assignment: CDR1 SNHLY and CDR2 FYNNEI. V was cut by 1 base and J by 8 bases, with 17 bases left in between. CDR3 size: 16 residues. TCRdb's copy holds only in-frame clones and misses some; the assay was immunoSEQ multiplex PCR. The data contain more than 85,000 clones, over 70% of them singletons. Source: peripheral blood, taken after recovery from COVID-19. The chain links TRBV2 to TRBJ1-4; unclear D gene. The clonotype originates from a human donor who had recovered from COVID-19. CDR3 nucleotides: TGTGCCAGCAGTGAAGTTGACGGGCAGGTCACGGAAAAACTGTTTTTT. It codes for CASSEVDGQVTEKLFF.